This note documents a single TCR beta chain sequence. The germline gene is not matched at one end of the junction; a read error may be the cause. This specimen belongs to a study of cytomegalovirus exposure and HLA in healthy donors. Produced via immunoSEQ multiplex PCR; TCRdb's table is partial and in-frame only. Counted here are some 50,000 clones, about 93% occurring once; the ten biggest clones make up 7.8%. This CDR3 comprises 14 residues. Germline values: CDR1 SSHAT, CDR2 FNYEAQ (reference sequence). Sequenced material: PBMCs. This receptor was obtained from a woman under 30 in good health and CMV-seropositive. The chain is built from TRBV7-7 and TRBJ2-3; no clear D gene. The CDR3 DNA reads as TGTGCTAGCAGCTTAGGTGGGCGCACAGATACGCAGTATTTT. This sequence encodes CASSLGGRTDTQYF.